The present T cell receptor beta chain was sequenced within a study of cytotoxic CD8 clonotypes in ibrutinib-treated CLL. Regarding the study as a whole: The study found clonality rose at ibrutinib response, then fell toward baseline at progression. Sustained-remission patients were sampled at different times than progressing patients were.

Concerning this clone itself: The antigen remains undetermined.

The CDR3 has 14 residues. Germline lookup yields CDR1 SGDLS and CDR2 YYNGEE. The V end was cut by 3 bases, the J end by 0 bases, with 7 bases between. The targeted sequencing depth was 1 in 200,000 to 1 in 1 million T cells. The repertoire was sequenced with immunoSEQ multiplex PCR; TCRdb's copy has only in-frame clones and lacks some. The table lists roughly 200,000 clones, 60% to 80% of them singletons. The chain links TRBV9 to TRBJ1-3; D is ambiguous. The input for sequencing was PBMCs, taken after 12 months of ibrutinib treatment. This sequence originates from a human donor with chronic lymphocytic leukemia. This CDR3 is CASSAHLSGNTIYF. The CDR3 nucleotides read TGTGCCAGCAGCGCCCACCTCTCTGGAAACACCATATATTTT.